This paragraph reports one T cell receptor (beta chain). Its antigen is not identified. Germline V gene lookup returns CDR1 SGHTA and CDR2 FQGTGA. Trimming removed 2 bases from V and 5 bases from J, with 9 bases in between. This CDR3 is built from 13 residues. TCRdb's copy holds only in-frame clones and misses some; the assay was immunoSEQ multiplex PCR. This table holds 2 million to 2.5 million clones, 80% to 95% found once. The source of the sample is a study of shared clonotypes between healthy human individuals. Findings of the study overall: Of the naive CD4 clonotypes, about 5.4% were shared across several donors.

This sequence originates from a young man in good health. Some clones in this sample may be carry-over from other donors' samples. The chain uses TRBV7-3 and TRBJ2-5, with D possibly being TRBD2 (5 bases). Sequencing used naive CD4+ T cells from PBMCs. As to subset: CD45RA+ positively selected. CDR3 protein: CASSLRPGETQYF. Here the CDR3 DNA reads TGTGCCAGCAGCTTACGGCCGGGGGAGACCCAGTACTTC.